These 23 T cell receptor beta chains originate from one sample sequenced in a study of Graves' ophthalmopathy and Graves' hyperthyroidism. Scientists amplified the TCR beta CDR3 regions from RNA transcripts. First-round RT-PCR with HTBI primers preceded a second-round multiplex PCR. TCRdb passed the multiplex PCR reads through MiXCR, listing each CDR3 protein once. The sample has some 750,000 distinct CDR3 sequences; 35% to 50% are singletons. The material sequenced was peripheral blood. These receptors were collected from an adult man with Graves' ophthalmopathy.

The gene calls are TRBV25-1 and TRBJ2-2; D may be TRBD2 (6 bases). CDR3 length: 17 residues. Germline CDR1 MGHDK, CDR2 SYGVNS. V was trimmed by 6 bases and J by 8 bases, leaving 25 bases between them. The CDR3 DNA reads as TGTGCCAGCAGCTCACCACCGGGGGTACCGCGATCGGGGGAGCTGTTTTTT. As protein: CASSSPPGVPRSGELFF.

This sequence joins TRBV20-1 and TRBJ2-5; D uncertain. CDR3 length: 14 residues. Trimming took off 1 base at V and 0 bases at J, with 9 bases between the two ends. The V gene's germline CDR1 is DFQATT and CDR2 SNEGSKA (reference sequence). The CDR3 spells CSARAADYQETQYF. CDR3 DNA: TGCAGTGCTAGAGCCGCCGACTACCAAGAGACCCAGTACTTC.

This clonotype was observed a single time. A read error may be the cause here, since a much bigger clone is one base away. This CDR3 fails to terminate in the conserved phenylalanine or tryptophan, so it likely reflects a read error. The CDR3 bases are TGTGCCAGCAGCTTAGATGCTAGCGGGAGTCTTAAGACCCAGTACTGC. Encoded protein: CASSLDASGSLKTQYC. The chain couples TRBV7-2 to TRBJ2-5; 10 positions match TRBD2. V lost 1 base and J lost 6; bases outside the gene matches: 8. In germline, CDR1 is SGHTA, CDR2 FQGNSA. CDR3 length: 16 amino acids.

This chain joins TRBV20-1 and TRBJ1-2, with TRBD1 matching 10 bases. This CDR3 has 14 residues. Germline-derived CDR1 and CDR2 are DFQATT and SNEGSKA (reference sequence). After removal of 6 bases from V and 4 bases from J, the junction contained 8 bases not matched to a gene. CDR3 loop: CSAAPGQGFYGYTF. CDR3 coding DNA: TGCAGTGCCGCACCGGGACAGGGGTTCTATGGCTACACCTTC.

This clonotype was seen only a few times. One end of the junction fails to match germline, which may point to a read error. The chain has TRBV10-3 and TRBJ2-7, with 13 bases identical to TRBD2. Germline CDR1 is ENHRY and CDR2 is SYGVKD. This CDR3 has 16 amino acids. CDR3 sequence: CASSPPGLAGNYEQYF. Here the CDR3 DNA reads TGTGCCAGCAGTCCTCCGGGACTAGCGGGGAACTACGAGCAGTACTTC.

This clonotype was seen repeatedly, ten times or more. V is TRBV15 and J is TRBJ1-2, with D tentatively TRBD1 (5 bases). In germline, CDR1 is LNHNV, CDR2 YYDKDF (reference sequence). This CDR3 comprises 15 residues. Trimming removed 3 bases at V and 4 bases at J, with 15 bases between. CDR3 nucleotides: TGTGCCACCAGCAGGACCATGGCAGGGAGCTATGGCTACACCTTC. It codes for CATSRTMAGSYGYTF.

With respect to this clonotype: A much larger clone differs from this one at a single base, so this may be a read error. The V call is TRBV10-3, the J call TRBJ2-5; D is undetermined. CDR3 length: 12 residues. CDR1 is ENHRY, CDR2 SYGVKD, per germline. The CDR3 loop reads CAIKGRQEAQYF. CDR3 DNA: TGTGCCATCAAGGGCAGACAAGAGGCCCAGTACTTC.

This clonotype has ten or more counts. The V and J genes are TRBV7-9 and TRBJ2-6; tentatively, D is TRBD1 (6 bases). Germline loops: CDR1 SEHNR, CDR2 FQNEAQ (reference sequence). V lost 5 bases and J lost 3, with 14 bases in between. The CDR3 contains 16 residues. This CDR3 is CASSENRASGANVLTF. Written as DNA, the CDR3 is TGTGCCAGCAGCGAAAACAGGGCTAGTGGGGCCAACGTCCTGACTTTC.

This clonotype was counted many times. The chain links TRBV7-2 to TRBJ1-2; D is uncertain. The CDR3 is 12 amino acids. Germline V CDR1 and CDR2: SGHTA, FQGNSA. V dropped 5 bases and J dropped 9 bases, with 13 bases sitting between them. The CDR3 DNA sequence: TGTGCCAGCAGCCAATTCGGACGGAGCTACACCTTC. Translation: CASSQFGRSYTF.

The chain joins TRBV12-3 or TRBV12-4 to TRBJ1-3; D is unclear. The germline V and J ends were trimmed by 4 bases and 3 bases, with 13 bases remaining between them. This CDR3 comprises 15 residues. The CDR3 region has the DNA TGTGCCAGCAGTTCAGATACAGAGTATGGAAACACCATATATTTT. Encoded protein: CASSSDTEYGNTIYF.

There are many counts of this clonotype. This chain uses TRBV29-1 with TRBJ2-2; TRBD1 matches 7 bases. Germline CDR1 is SQVTM and CDR2 is ANQGSEA. V lost 6 bases, J lost 4 bases, and 8 bases stayed unmatched. CDR3 length equals 14 residues. This CDR3 reads CSVQTGWRTGELFF. The CDR3, as DNA: TGCAGCGTGCAGACAGGGTGGCGCACCGGGGAGCTGTTTTTT.

With regard to this clonotype: The junction shows a germline mismatch at one end, possibly a read error. The rearrangement links TRBV6-2 or TRBV6-3 to TRBJ1-1; D is possibly TRBD1 (6 bases). Looked up from germline, CDR1 is MNHEY and CDR2 is SVGEGT. This CDR3 spans 15 amino acids. The CDR3 loop reads CAISYSRGMNTEAFF. The CDR3 bases are TGTGCCATCAGTTACTCAAGGGGGATGAACACTGAAGCTTTCTTT.

This clonotype was counted ten times or more. This chain uses TRBV12-3 or TRBV12-4 with TRBJ1-2; D ambiguous. This CDR3 spans 15 amino acids. The germline V and J ends were trimmed by 5 bases and 7 bases, with 20 bases remaining between them. CDR3 sequence reads: CASSPERTGWFGYTF. In DNA form, the CDR3 reads TGTGCCAGCAGTCCGGAGAGAACGGGGTGGTTTGGCTACACCTTC.

The CDR3 bases are TGTGCCAGTAGTACAGAGATAAGTGAAGCTTTCTTT. Amino acids: CASSTEISEAFF. The V call is TRBV19, the J call TRBJ1-1; D gene unclear. V gave up 4 bases and J gave up 7 bases, with 10 bases separating them. CDR3 length: 12 residues. Germline lookup yields CDR1 LNHDA and CDR2 SQIVND (reference sequence).

A few counts support this clonotype. The chain uses TRBV19 and TRBJ2-7; D perhaps matches TRBD2 (6 bases). Trimming removed 5 bases at V and 2 bases at J, with 22 bases between. In germline, CDR1 is LNHDA, CDR2 SQIVND (reference sequence). This CDR3 spans 17 amino acids. The chain's CDR3 is CASSPRRRGADAYEQYF. In nucleotides, the CDR3 is TGTGCCAGTAGTCCCAGACGACGCGGGGCAGATGCCTACGAGCAGTACTTC.

The chain carries TRBV9 and TRBJ2-7; the D gene is possibly TRBD2 (7 bases). There are 15 residues in the CDR3. V was shortened by 4 bases and J by 5 bases, with 19 bases between the two germline ends. Germline V gene data show CDR1 as SGDLS and CDR2 as YYNGEE. The CDR3 spells CASSPRGGGLHEQYF. The DNA for the CDR3 is TGTGCCAGCAGCCCCCGTGGGGGGGGCCTGCACGAGCAGTACTTC.

The V gene is TRBV29-1, the J gene TRBJ2-5, with TRBD1 identical over 11 bases. The V segment lost 6 bases and the J segment 4 bases; nucleotides outside the gene matches: 4. Germline loops: CDR1 SQVTM, CDR2 ANQGSEA. The CDR3 has 13 residues. The CDR3 loop is CSVVGQGAETQYF. The CDR3 DNA sequence: TGCAGCGTGGTAGGACAGGGGGCAGAGACCCAGTACTTC.

This clonotype was observed once. The chain is built from TRBV7-9 and TRBJ2-2; 7 bases are shared with TRBD2. The V gene end was trimmed by 5 bases and the J gene end by 5 bases; junction bases not matched to a gene: 8. Germline CDR1 is SEHNR and CDR2 is FQNEAQ (reference sequence). This CDR3 has 15 amino acids. CDR3 sequence reads: CASSPGRGATGELFF. CDR3 nucleotides: TGTGCCAGCAGCCCAGGGAGGGGAGCAACCGGGGAGCTGTTTTTT.

This clonotype was counted only a few times. The V and J genes are TRBV14 and TRBJ1-1; 9 bases agree with TRBD1. Germline V gives CDR1 SGHDN, CDR2 FVKESK. The V segment lost 5 bases and the J segment 6 bases; nucleotides outside the gene matches: 7. The length of the CDR3 is 14 residues. CDR3 sequence (DNA): TGTGCCAGCAGCTCCCGGACAGGGGCGGCTGAAGCTTTCTTT. This sequence encodes CASSSRTGAAEAFF.

The table lists this clonotype with a few counts. The chain uses TRBV3-1 and TRBJ1-4; 7 bases are shared with TRBD1. Unmatched junction bases numbered 10, after V lost 4 bases and J lost 8 bases. This CDR3 contains 15 residues. Per the germline V gene, CDR1 is LGHDT and CDR2 is YNNKEL (reference sequence). CDR3: CASSRLTGNEEKLFF. CDR3 in DNA: TGTGCCAGCAGCCGCTTGACAGGGAACGAGGAAAAACTGTTTTTT.

This clonotype was picked up many times. The gene calls are TRBV11-2 and TRBJ2-5; the D is unclear. Trimming stripped 5 bases from V and 2 bases from J, with 15 bases between. This CDR3 contains 15 residues. CDR1 and CDR2 (germline): SGHAT, FQNNGV. The CDR3 region is CASSDGLALQETQYF. The CDR3 nucleotides are TGTGCCAGCAGCGACGGCCTGGCACTGCAAGAGACCCAGTACTTC.

The chain combines TRBV15 with TRBJ2-3; maybe TRBD1 (5 bases). CDR3 length: 15 amino acids. Per the germline V gene, CDR1 is LNHNV and CDR2 is YYDKDF (reference sequence). Between the trimmed V and J ends, which lost 4 bases and 5 bases, there was a span of 16 bases. CDR3 sequence (DNA): TGTGCCACCAGCATGCTCGGCAGGGCGGTAGATACGCAGTATTTT. Its translation: CATSMLGRAVDTQYF.

The chain has TRBV5-1 and TRBJ2-5; 9 bases map to TRBD2. Germline V gene sequence: CDR1 SGHRS, CDR2 YFSETQ. The CDR3 loop spans 17 amino acids. V was pared by 3 bases and J by 5 bases, with 14 bases of the junction left unmatched. CDR3 amino acids: CASSYPQAGGRQETQYF. The CDR3 DNA reads as TGCGCCAGCAGCTACCCTCAAGCGGGAGGTCGTCAGGAGACCCAGTACTTC.